The 26 T cell receptor beta chains presented below share a single source sample, sequenced in a study of CD8+ T cells in alopecia areata. It was cDNA, reverse transcribed from extracted RNA, that served as the sequencing template. Here immunoSEQ multiplex PCR was the method, and the copy in TCRdb shows in-frame clones only, minus some. The sample gives roughly 23,000 clones, roughly 52% of which show up once; roughly a third is in the top ten. The sequencing sample was made of NKG2D-high CD8+ T cells sorted from blood. The receptors come from a human donor with alopecia areata.

J is TRBJ2-7 and V is TRBV10-3; unclear D gene. In germline, CDR1 is ENHRY, CDR2 SYGVKD. V gave up 6 bases and J gave up 0 bases, with 15 bases separating them. The CDR3 is made up of 15 amino acids. CDR3 loop: CAIRPAEATSYEQYF. The CDR3 nucleotides read TGTGCCATCAGGCCAGCTGAAGCGACCTCCTACGAGCAGTACTTC.

In its sample, this clone was seen a few times. The J gene is TRBJ1-2, the V gene TRBV28; D gene ambiguous. The CDR3 runs to 12 residues. V was pared by 2 bases and J by 8 bases, with 9 bases between. The V gene's germline CDR1 is MDHEN and CDR2 SYDVKM. CDR3 residues: CASSLGPGGYTF. Here the CDR3 DNA reads TGTGCCAGCAGTTTAGGCCCGGGAGGCTACACCTTC.

The V and J genes are TRBV4-1 and TRBJ1-5, with TRBD1 matching 7 bases. The V gene end was trimmed by 2 bases and the J gene end by 0 bases; junction bases not matched to a gene: 4. The germline CDR1 and CDR2 sequences are MGHRA and YSYEKL. This CDR3 has 16 amino acids. The CDR3 is CASSQKTGPSNQPQHF. The CDR3 DNA reads as TGCGCCAGCAGCCAAAAGACAGGGCCTAGCAATCAGCCCCAGCATTTT.

The chain recombines TRBV4-1 with TRBJ1-2; D possibly corresponds to TRBD1 (5 bases). CDR1 and CDR2 (germline): MGHRA, YSYEKL. Deletions cut 1 base from V and 2 bases from J, with 14 bases between. The CDR3 consists of 16 residues. The CDR3: CASSQVQDSGNYGYTF. The CDR3 DNA reads as TGCGCCAGCAGCCAAGTGCAAGACTCAGGGAACTATGGCTACACCTTC.

This clone was seen only a few times. CDR3 in amino acids: CASSQSGSTYNEQFF. CDR3 nucleotide sequence: TGTGCCAGCAGCCAAAGCGGGAGTACCTACAATGAGCAGTTCTTC. The chain carries TRBV7-9 and TRBJ2-1, with 8 bases fitting TRBD2. The CDR3 is 15 residues long. The germline V gene has CDR1 SEHNR and CDR2 FQNEAQ (reference sequence). With V trimmed by 5 bases and J by 2 bases, 5 bases remained unmatched. The full variable domain, in which reference TRBV7-9 and TRBJ2-1 provide the parts outside the CDR3, is DTGVSQNPRHKITKRGQNVTFRCDPISEHNRLYWYRQTLGQGPEFLTYFQNEAQLEKSRLLSDRFSAERPKGSFSTLEIQRTEQGDSAMYLCASSQSGSTYNEQFFGPGTRLTVL.

This chain links TRBV27 with TRBJ1-5; D gene uncertain. V shed 6 bases and J shed 7 bases, with 10 bases lying between them. This CDR3 is 12 amino acids long. Germline V gives CDR1 MNHEY, CDR2 SMNVEV (reference sequence). The CDR3 sequence: CASRTSNQPQHF. The DNA for the CDR3 is TGTGCCAGCAGGACATCTAACCAGCCCCAGCATTTT.

The chain joins TRBV27 to TRBJ2-5, with 8 nucleotides matching TRBD2. The CDR3 spans 14 residues. V shed 5 bases and J 2 bases; nucleotides not matched to a gene: 4. Germline values: CDR1 MNHEY, CDR2 SMNVEV (reference sequence). The CDR3 spells CASSEAGEQETQYF. In DNA, the CDR3 is TGTGCCAGCAGTGAAGCGGGGGAGCAAGAGACCCAGTACTTC.

This clone showed up just a few times. The rearrangement joins TRBV14 to TRBJ1-5; no clear D. The length of the CDR3 is 12 residues. Germline V gene sequence: CDR1 SGHDN, CDR2 FVKESK. Trimming stripped 5 bases from V and 5 bases from J, with 7 bases between. The CDR3 DNA reads as TGTGCCAGCAGCGAGGAGGATCAGCCCCAGCATTTT. Translating gives CASSEEDQPQHF.

This clone was seen only a few times. V and J are TRBV7-9 and TRBJ2-2; 13 bases align to TRBD2. The length of the CDR3 is 17 residues. J was trimmed by 4 bases and V by 5 bases; bases with no gene match: 7. The V gene's germline CDR1 is SEHNR and CDR2 FQNEAQ (reference sequence). CDR3 sequence (DNA): TGTGCCAGCAGCCAACCTGGACTAGCGGGAGCCACCGGGGAGCTGTTTTTT. This translates into CASSQPGLAGATGELFF.

The chain joins TRBV27 to TRBJ2-1; tentatively, D is TRBD1 (5 bases). V was cut by 1 base and J by 0 bases, with 10 bases left in between. From germline, CDR1 is MNHEY and CDR2 SMNVEV (reference sequence). The CDR3 has 16 amino acids. CDR3 in DNA: TGTGCCAGCAGTTTATTGACAGCGAGCTCCTACAATGAGCAGTTCTTC. It translates to CASSLLTASSYNEQFF.

The CDR3 region is CASSLRRVGDTQYF. CDR3 sequence (DNA): TGCGCCAGCAGCTTGCGTCGGGTTGGAGATACGCAGTATTTT. The chain links TRBV5-1 to TRBJ2-3; D gene ambiguous. The germline V gene encodes CDR1 SGHRS and CDR2 YFSETQ. The CDR3 length is 14 residues. V was trimmed by 1 base and J by 5 bases, leaving 11 bases between them. The full variable domain, its missing parts supplied by reference TRBV5-1 and TRBJ2-3, is KAGVTQTPRYLIKTRGQQVTLSCSPISGHRSVSWYQQTPGQGLQFLFEYFSETQRNKGNFPGRFSGRQFSNSRSEMNVSTLELGDSALYLCASSLRRVGDTQYFGPGTRLTVL.

By sample share, this clone is medium-sized. V and J are TRBV28 and TRBJ1-5, with D unresolved. In germline, CDR1 is MDHEN, CDR2 SYDVKM. The V and J ends lost 6 bases and 0 bases respectively, with 9 bases between them. The CDR3 sequence is 14 residues long. CDR3 bases: TGTGCCAGCAGGGCGTTCTATAGCAATCAGCCCCAGCATTTT. Protein product: CASRAFYSNQPQHF. The full variable domain, completed using reference TRBV28 and TRBJ1-5, is DVKVTQSSRYLVKRTGEKVFLECVQDMDHENMFWYRQDPGLGLRLIYFSYDVKMKEKGDIPEGYSVSREKKERFSLILESASTNQTSMYLCASRAFYSNQPQHFGDGTRLSIL.

This clone has only a few counts. The germline gene is not matched at one end of the junction; a read error may be the cause. This chain uses TRBV30 with TRBJ2-7; TRBD1 is a possible D gene (6 bases). Germline V gene lookup returns CDR1 GTSNPN and CDR2 SVGIG (reference sequence). The CDR3 runs to 11 residues. CDR3 nucleotides: TGTGCCTGGAAATATGAGGGGGACGCCAGTTTC. Protein product: CAWKYEGDASF. The complete variable domain, with remaining parts taken from reference TRBV30 and TRBJ2-7, reads SQTIHQWPATLVQPVGSPLSLECTVEGTSNPNLYWYRQAAGRGLQLLFYSVGIGQISSEVPQNLSASRPQDRQFILSSKKLLLSDSGFYLCAWKYEGDASFGPGTRLTVT.

The rearrangement joins TRBV5-6 to TRBJ2-2, with unresolved D. Trimming stripped 0 bases from V and 1 base from J, with 1 base between. Germline CDR1 SGHDT, CDR2 YYEEEE. The CDR3 length is 13 residues. CDR3: CASSLGNTGELFF. DNA for the CDR3: TGTGCCAGCAGCTTGGGGAACACCGGGGAGCTGTTTTTT.

Judged by abundance, this clone is medium-sized. This chain joins TRBV25-1 and TRBJ2-1, with TRBD1 as a possible D gene (6 bases). Germline CDR1 reads MGHDK; CDR2 reads SYGVNS. The V end lost 7 bases, the J end lost 10 bases, and 14 bases lay between the germline ends. This CDR3 contains 12 residues. This CDR3 is CASTRGMDEQFF. For the CDR3, the DNA is TGTGCCAGCACGAGGGGGATGGACGAGCAGTTCTTC.

The CDR3 reads CANRGNTEAFF. CDR3 DNA sequence: TGTGCGAACAGGGGCAACACTGAAGCTTTCTTT. The chain carries TRBV18 and TRBJ1-1; 7 bases line up with TRBD1. The CDR3 is 11 amino acids. Germline assignment: CDR1 KGHSH and CDR2 LQKENI.

This clone was counted only a few times. The chain joins TRBV13 to TRBJ2-3; D call uncertain. The germline V gene encodes CDR1 PRHDT and CDR2 FYEKMQ (reference sequence). This CDR3 has 12 amino acids. V dropped 5 bases and J dropped 0 bases, with 3 bases sitting between them. The CDR3 DNA is TGTGCCAGCAGCGGCAGCACAGATACGCAGTATTTT. It yields the protein CASSGSTDTQYF.

This clone was picked up many times. This chain joins TRBV7-2 and TRBJ2-5, with TRBD2 matching 16 bases. Losses at the gene ends were 0 bases for V and 7 bases for J; bases not matched to a gene: 2. The CDR3 totals 16 residues. Germline V gene lookup returns CDR1 SGHTA and CDR2 FQGNSA. CDR3 amino acids: CASSLAGTSGRATQYF. The CDR3 DNA follows: TGTGCCAGCAGCTTAGCCGGGACTAGCGGGAGGGCGACCCAGTACTTC. The full variable domain, with the rest looked up from reference TRBV7-2 and TRBJ2-5, is GAGVSQSPSNKVTEKGKDVELRCDPISGHTALYWYRQSLGQGLEFLIYFQGNSAPDKSGLPSDRFSAERTGGSVSTLTIQRTQQEDSAVYLCASSLAGTSGRATQYFGPGTRLLVL.

This clone was observed once. V and J are TRBV6-5 and TRBJ1-2, with 8 bases identical to TRBD1. This CDR3 is 11 amino acids long. Germline CDR1 and CDR2: MNHEY and SVGAGI. Trimming at V came to 7 bases and at J to 7 bases, leaving 2 bases not matched to a gene. This chain's CDR3 is CASKGQAGYTF. The CDR3 coding sequence is TGTGCCAGCAAGGGACAGGCTGGCTACACCTTC.

The chain is built from TRBV9 and TRBJ1-2; D is unresolved. Germline assignment: CDR1 SGDLS and CDR2 YYNGEE. Trimming took 4 bases from V and 2 from J, leaving 9 bases between them. CDR3 length: 13 residues. The CDR3 bases are TGTGCCAGCAGCTGGACGGAAAACTATGGCTACACCTTC. Translating it yields CASSWTENYGYTF.

The chain combines TRBV27 with TRBJ2-2, with D possibly being TRBD2 (5 bases). Germline assignment: CDR1 MNHEY and CDR2 SMNVEV (reference sequence). There are 14 residues in the CDR3. The V and J ends lost 3 bases and 1 base respectively, with 6 bases between them. This CDR3 is CASSFGVNTGELFF. CDR3 nucleotides: TGTGCCAGCAGTTTCGGGGTGAACACCGGGGAGCTGTTTTTT.

The sample holds many counts of this clone. The J gene is TRBJ1-1, the V gene TRBV14; D ambiguous. V lost 0 bases and J lost 5, with 7 bases in between. The CDR3 totals 13 residues. Germline V CDR1 and CDR2: SGHDN, FVKESK. The chain's CDR3 is CASSQDLLTEAFF. Here the CDR3 DNA reads TGTGCCAGCAGCCAAGACCTCCTTACTGAAGCTTTCTTT.

This clone was detected ten times or more. J is TRBJ2-1 and V is TRBV7-6; 14 nucleotides align to TRBD2. The CDR3 sequence is 17 residues long. With 5 bases clipped from V and 1 base from J, the junction kept 4 bases outside the gene matches. The V gene's germline CDR1 is SGHVS and CDR2 FNYEAQ. The CDR3 bases are TGTGCCAGCAGCCCCTGGACTAGCGGGAGGTCCTACAATGAGCAGTTCTTC. Amino acid sequence: CASSPWTSGRSYNEQFF.

The chain links TRBV6-5 to TRBJ1-2; TRBD1 aligns across 10 bases. The V segment lost 1 base and the J segment 6 bases; nucleotides outside the gene matches: 5. From germline, CDR1 is MNHEY and CDR2 SVGAGI. This CDR3 contains 15 residues. CDR3: CASSYYGTGVDGYTF. DNA of the CDR3: TGTGCCAGCAGTTACTACGGGACAGGGGTCGATGGCTACACCTTC.

The V and J genes are TRBV4-1 and TRBJ1-2; 9 positions agree with TRBD1. Per the germline V gene, CDR1 is MGHRA and CDR2 is YSYEKL. The CDR3 loop spans 14 amino acids. J gave up 2 bases and V 4 bases, and 2 bases lay outside the gene matches. CDR3 residues: CASSPGTGNYGYTF. The CDR3 DNA sequence: TGCGCCAGCAGCCCCGGGACAGGGAACTATGGCTACACCTTC.

The gene calls are TRBV28 and TRBJ2-5, with D tentatively TRBD1 or TRBD2 (5 bases each). This CDR3 comprises 15 residues. CDR1 and CDR2 (germline): MDHEN, SYDVKM. Trimming took off 2 bases at V and 7 bases at J, with 17 bases between the two ends. In DNA, the CDR3 is TGTGCCAGCAGTTTAACGGGGCCGTTTGAGTCGACCCAGTACTTC. This sequence encodes CASSLTGPFESTQYF.